This T cell receptor (beta chain) was captured in a study of cytomegalovirus exposure and HLA in healthy donors. Whole-study context: Early released data had tens of millions of unique TCRs, all coming from HLA-typed donors.

PCR primers comprised 60 Vbeta and 13 Jbeta primers. Sequenced by immunoSEQ multiplex PCR; TCRdb stores in-frame clones only, minus some. The repertoire holds some 200,000 clones, with roughly 68% as singletons. Study-level results: DRB1 had the most TCR associations and HLA-C the fewest, a later analysis found, with rates varying by HLA locus.

After removal of 2 bases from V and 5 bases from J, the junction contained 5 bases not matched to a gene. Germline CDR1 and CDR2: PRHDT and FYEKMQ (reference sequence). The length of the CDR3 is 14 residues. On this clone itself: No antigen is known for it.

The donors gave bone marrow, and they were healthy. Material: PBMCs. This receptor was taken from a man in his forties in good health and CMV-seropositive. This chain uses TRBV13 with TRBJ2-5, with 7 nucleotides matching TRBD1. The CDR3: CASSLRGRSETQYF. Here the CDR3 DNA reads TGTGCCAGCAGCTTAAGGGGGCGCTCGGAGACCCAGTACTTC. The whole variable domain, remainder taken from reference TRBV13 and TRBJ2-5, is AAGVIQSPRHLIKEKRETATLKCYPIPRHDTVYWYQQGPGQDPQFLISFYEKMQSDKGSIPDRFSAQQFSDYHSELNMSSLELGDSALYFCASSLRGRSETQYFGPGTRLLVL.